The sequence of this TCR beta chain was determined in a study of blood T cells in healthy people across ages. Study as a whole: Capture by template switching was about one barcoded beta molecule per two T cells.

Together with a sample-barcoded 5' primer, a J-beta primer mix was included in a second PCR lasting about 6 to 11 cycles. TCRdb used MiXCR to reprocess the 5' RACE reads, holding one entry per CDR3 protein. The sample lists about 800,000 distinct CDR3 sequences; 58% were seen once. This CDR3 is 11 amino acids long. Germline V gene data show CDR1 as DFQATT and CDR2 as SNEGSKA (reference sequence). V dropped 4 bases and J dropped 8 bases, with 11 bases sitting between them. This chain uses TRBV20-1 with TRBJ1-2; a weak D match, TRBD1 (6 bases). Sequencing input: blood. The TCR was taken from a man aged 25 to 40 in good health. CDR3 DNA: TGCAGTGCTACAGGGGATGGGGGCTACACCTTC. Protein product: CSATGDGGYTF.